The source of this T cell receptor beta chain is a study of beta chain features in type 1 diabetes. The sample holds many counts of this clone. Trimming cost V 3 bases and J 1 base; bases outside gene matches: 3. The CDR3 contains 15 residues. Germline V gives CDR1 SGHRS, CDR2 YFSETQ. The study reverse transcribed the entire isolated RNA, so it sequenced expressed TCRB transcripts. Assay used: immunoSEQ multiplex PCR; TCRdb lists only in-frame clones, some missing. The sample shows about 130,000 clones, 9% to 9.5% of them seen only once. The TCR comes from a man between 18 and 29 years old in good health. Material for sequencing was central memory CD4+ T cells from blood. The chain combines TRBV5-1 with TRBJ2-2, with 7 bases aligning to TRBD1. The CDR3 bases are TGCGCCAGCAGCTCGGGACAGTGGAACACCGGGGAGCTGTTTTTT. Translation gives CASSSGQWNTGELFF.